This T cell receptor beta chain was documented in a study of blood T cell repertoires in COVID-19. Study information: Collection of acute and convalescent COVID-19 samples took place in the United States, Italy and Spain. In each case, the material was cDNA or gDNA derived from T cells, B-cell-depleted T cells, or PBMCs.

Authors' analysis steps: The assay estimated nucleated cells by amplifying reference gene primers. Method: immunoSEQ multiplex PCR; TCRdb's copy keeps in-frame clones and lacks some. V, J and clone size were drawn from that table, and D and trimming were deduced from the DNA. The table includes 95,000 to 150,000 clones, roughly 84% detected once. Germline V gene sequence: CDR1 KGHSH, CDR2 LQKENI. This CDR3 contains 15 residues. The V segment lost 5 bases and the J segment 1 base; nucleotides outside the gene matches: 3. Two consecutive negative NP/OP PCR tests, clearance, or resolved symptoms defined Cohort 3 recovery.

V and J are TRBV18 and TRBJ1-5; TRBD1 aligns across 9 bases. The sequenced sample consisted of PBMCs or T cells enriched from blood (not recorded which). The source of this sequence is a woman younger than 45 who had recovered from COVID-19. CDR3 sequence reads: CASSSTGGSNQPQHF. CDR3 nucleotides: TGTGCCAGCTCATCGACAGGGGGGAGCAATCAGCCCCAGCATTTT.